A single sample gave rise to the 18 T cell receptor beta chains below, sequenced in a study of radiation and T cells in renal cell carcinoma. Time point meaning: baseline pretreatment blood. Treatment specified: 15 Gy SBRT to primary tumor, nephrectomy 4 weeks later. The assay was immunoSEQ multiplex PCR, and TCRdb's table has in-frame clones only and misses some. The sample has about 59,000 clones, 65% to 85% seen once; the top ten hold more than 7%. The source was blood, collected from a patient whose treatment included radiotherapy and nephrectomy. The receptors shown here come from a man aged 55 to 70 with renal cell carcinoma.

J is TRBJ1-1 and V is TRBV7-6; 9 positions match TRBD1. This CDR3 has 18 residues. From germline, CDR1 is SGHVS and CDR2 FNYEAQ. V trimming: 2 bases; J trimming: 1 base; junction bases outside the gene matches: 11. As DNA, the CDR3 is TGTGCCAGCAGCTTAATGAAAGGACAGGGGTTGCAGAACACTGAAGCTTTCTTT. Its protein is CASSLMKGQGLQNTEAFF.

The J gene is TRBJ2-7, the V gene TRBV10-1; D gene unclear. The germline V gene has CDR1 WNHNN and CDR2 SYGVQD (reference sequence). V gave up 2 bases and J gave up 2 bases, with 10 bases separating them. This CDR3 comprises 14 residues. CDR3 bases: TGCGCCAGCAGTGAGAGCTCAGGAACCTACGAGCAGTACTTC. Translated: CASSESSGTYEQYF.

In its sample, this clone was seen once. The chain employs TRBV28 and TRBJ2-7, with TRBD1 as a possible D gene (5 bases). Germline V gives CDR1 MDHEN, CDR2 SYDVKM. V lost 4 bases, J lost 5 bases, and 9 bases lay in between. This CDR3 has 12 amino acids. The CDR3 DNA reads TGTGCCAGCAGTTCGACAGCAAACGAGCAGTACTTC. It translates to CASSSTANEQYF.

There are a few counts of this clone. This chain connects TRBV30 to TRBJ2-1; TRBD2 agrees at 8 bases. This CDR3 has 14 amino acids. Germline V CDR1 and CDR2: GTSNPN, SVGIG (reference sequence). The junction had 10 bases not matched to a gene; V was cut back by 5 bases and J by 7 bases. CDR3 sequence: CAWVGRGDWNEQFF. CDR3 DNA sequence: TGTGCCTGGGTCGGGAGGGGAGATTGGAATGAGCAGTTCTTC. Together with reference TRBV30 and TRBJ2-1, the CDR3 gives the full variable domain: SQTIHQWPATLVQPVGSPLSLECTVEGTSNPNLYWYRQAAGRGLQLLFYSVGIGQISSEVPQNLSASRPQDRQFILSSKKLLLSDSGFYLCAWVGRGDWNEQFFGPGTRLTVL.

The chain employs TRBV12-5 and TRBJ1-4; unclear D gene. The CDR3 runs 15 residues. From germline, CDR1 is LGHNT and CDR2 FRNRAP. The V end was cut by 7 bases, the J end by 0 bases, with 12 bases between. CDR3 protein: CASARTVSTNEKLFF. The CDR3 region has the DNA TGTGCTAGTGCCCGGACGGTTTCAACTAATGAAAAACTGTTTTTT.

V is TRBV7-6 and J is TRBJ1-4; 9 bases line up with TRBD1. J gave up 7 bases and V 5 bases, and 14 bases lay outside the gene matches. The CDR3 loop spans 17 amino acids. The germline gives CDR1 SGHVS, CDR2 FNYEAQ. CDR3 sequence reads: CASSAPGQGRLGEKLFF. The CDR3 DNA reads TGTGCCAGCAGCGCCCCGGGACAGGGACGTTTGGGTGAAAAACTGTTTTTT.

The V call is TRBV11-2, the J call TRBJ2-5; maybe TRBD2 (6 bases). The germline V gene has CDR1 SGHAT and CDR2 FQNNGV. Deletions cut 3 bases from V and 7 bases from J, with 15 bases between. The CDR3 runs 14 residues. Here the CDR3 DNA reads TGTGCCAGCAGCTTCGGAGGGAAGAAAGGGACCCAGTACTTC. Its translation is CASSFGGKKGTQYF.

The rearrangement joins TRBV27 to TRBJ2-2, with D possibly being TRBD1 (7 bases). Germline V gene data show CDR1 as MNHEY and CDR2 as SMNVEV (reference sequence). This CDR3 has 16 residues. The V and J ends lost 3 bases and 5 bases respectively, with 16 bases between them. Written as DNA, the CDR3 is TGTGCCAGCAGTTTGTCCGACAGGGAGGTAACCGGGGAGCTGTTTTTT. Translating it yields CASSLSDREVTGELFF.

V usage is TRBV7-2 and J usage is TRBJ2-5; tentative D call: TRBD2 (6 bases). The length of the CDR3 is 16 residues. Germline V gene data show CDR1 as SGHTA and CDR2 as FQGNSA. The ends were cut back, 6 bases at V and 2 bases at J, with 19 bases in the middle. CDR3 nucleotide sequence: TGTGCCAGCAGTTTAAACTTACTAGCTTTACAAGAGACCCAGTACTTC. This sequence encodes CASSLNLLALQETQYF.

The genes are TRBV19 and TRBJ1-4; TRBD1 is a possible D gene (6 bases). With 2 bases removed from V and 6 bases from J, the gap between germline ends came to 13 bases. Germline assignment: CDR1 LNHDA and CDR2 SQIVND (reference sequence). The CDR3 is made up of 15 amino acids. In DNA form, the CDR3 reads TGTGCCAGTAGTATACCCTCGGGGGCGTATGAAAAACTGTTTTTT. Its translation: CASSIPSGAYEKLFF.

The V gene is TRBV21-1, the J gene TRBJ2-5; TRBD2 was called by the table and not checked on the DNA. TRBV21-1 is termed a pseudogene. The CDR3 contains 15 residues. The DNA of the CDR3 is TGTGCCAGCAGCAAAGAGAGCGGGACACTTGCGACCCAGTACTTC. Amino acids: CASSKESGTLATQYF.

The J gene is TRBJ1-4, the V gene TRBV7-9; 7 bases map to TRBD1. The CDR3 loop spans 12 amino acids. The V and J ends lost 3 bases and 14 bases, in that order; junction bases with no gene match: 6. Germline-derived CDR1 and CDR2 are SEHNR and FQNEAQ (reference sequence). CDR3 DNA: TGTGCCAGCAGCTTGGACAGGAATTCGCTGTTTTTT. Its translation is CASSLDRNSLFF.

This chain connects TRBV18 to TRBJ1-1; D is unclear. Trimming left V 1 base short and J 8 bases short, with 11 bases between. CDR1 KGHSH and CDR2 LQKENI come from the germline V gene. The CDR3 is 13 amino acids. The CDR3 loop is CASSPQAAGEAFF. The CDR3 bases are TGTGCCAGCTCACCACAAGCGGCAGGCGAAGCTTTCTTT. Full variable domain (outside the CDR3, taken from reference TRBV18 and TRBJ1-1): NAGVMQNPRHLVRRRGQEARLRCSPMKGHSHVYWYRQLPEEGLKFMVYLQKENIIDESGMPKERFSAEFPKEGPSILRIQQVVRGDSAAYFCASSPQAAGEAFFGQGTRLTVV.

The chain employs TRBV30 and TRBJ2-2; the D is unclear. The CDR3 has 15 amino acids. Germline values: CDR1 GTSNPN, CDR2 SVGIG (reference sequence). Trimming shortened V by 0 bases and J by 3 bases, and 11 bases separated the two germline ends. DNA of the CDR3: TGTGCCTGGAGTGTAAGTGGGATGTACACCGGGGAGCTGTTTTTT. Its translation is CAWSVSGMYTGELFF. The variable domain in full, with the rest retrieved from reference TRBV30 and TRBJ2-2, is SQTIHQWPATLVQPVGSPLSLECTVEGTSNPNLYWYRQAAGRGLQLLFYSVGIGQISSEVPQNLSASRPQDRQFILSSKKLLLSDSGFYLCAWSVSGMYTGELFFGEGSRLTVL.

The chain employs TRBV7-9 and TRBJ2-1; D remains ambiguous. Trimming left V 7 bases short and J 3 bases short, with 13 bases between. This CDR3 is 14 amino acids long. Looked up from germline, CDR1 is SEHNR and CDR2 is FQNEAQ (reference sequence). The CDR3 is CASTLTEYYNEQFF. The CDR3 DNA follows: TGTGCCAGCACCTTGACCGAGTACTACAATGAGCAGTTCTTC.

This clone has a handful of counts. The chain employs TRBV7-9 and TRBJ1-2; no clear D gene. The CDR3 is 11 amino acids. Germline lookup yields CDR1 SEHNR and CDR2 FQNEAQ (reference sequence). V shed 5 bases and J shed 2 bases, with 3 bases lying between them. The CDR3 nucleotides are TGTGCCAGCAGCCTCAACTATGGCTACACCTTC. Translated, it gives CASSLNYGYTF.

In its sample, this clone was seen a few times. This sequence joins TRBV7-9 and TRBJ2-7; 7 bases fit TRBD1. V trimming: 5 bases; J trimming: 4 bases; junction bases outside the gene matches: 5. Germline V gene lookup returns CDR1 SEHNR and CDR2 FQNEAQ (reference sequence). This CDR3 region has 13 residues. The CDR3 sequence: CASSRGTVYEQYF. The CDR3, as DNA: TGTGCCAGCAGCCGAGGGACAGTATACGAGCAGTACTTC.

The J gene is TRBJ1-6, the V gene TRBV30, with D uncertain. In germline, CDR1 is GTSNPN, CDR2 SVGIG (reference sequence). V shed 0 bases and J shed 6 bases, with 12 bases lying between them. CDR3 size: 15 residues. The CDR3 protein is CAWSVMASFNSPLHF. The CDR3 DNA reads as TGTGCCTGGAGTGTTATGGCCAGTTTTAATTCACCCCTCCACTTT.